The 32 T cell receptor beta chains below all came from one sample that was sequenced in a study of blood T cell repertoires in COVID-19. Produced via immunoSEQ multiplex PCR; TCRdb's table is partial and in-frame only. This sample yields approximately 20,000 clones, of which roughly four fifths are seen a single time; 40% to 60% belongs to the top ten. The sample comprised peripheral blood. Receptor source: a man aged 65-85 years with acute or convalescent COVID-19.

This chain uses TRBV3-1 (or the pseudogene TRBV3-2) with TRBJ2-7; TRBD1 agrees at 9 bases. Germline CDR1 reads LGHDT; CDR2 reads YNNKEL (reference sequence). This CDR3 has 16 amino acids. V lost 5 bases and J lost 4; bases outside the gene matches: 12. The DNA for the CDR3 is TGTGCCAGCAGCTTAGGCGCCGGGACAGGGAGTTACGAGCAGTACTTC. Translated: CASSLGAGTGSYEQYF.

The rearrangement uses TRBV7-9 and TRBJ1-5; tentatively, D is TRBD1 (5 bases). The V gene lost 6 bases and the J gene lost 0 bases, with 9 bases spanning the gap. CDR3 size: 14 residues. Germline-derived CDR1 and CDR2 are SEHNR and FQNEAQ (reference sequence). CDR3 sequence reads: CASSRRGSNQPQHF. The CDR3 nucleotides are TGTGCCAGCAGTCGTAGGGGTAGCAATCAGCCCCAGCATTTT.

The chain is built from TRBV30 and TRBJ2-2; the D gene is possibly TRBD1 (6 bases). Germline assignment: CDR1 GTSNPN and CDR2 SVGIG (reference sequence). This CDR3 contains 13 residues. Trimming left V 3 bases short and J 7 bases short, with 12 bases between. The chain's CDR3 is CAWSHRADGELFF. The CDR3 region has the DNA TGTGCCTGGAGCCACAGGGCCGACGGGGAGCTGTTTTTT.

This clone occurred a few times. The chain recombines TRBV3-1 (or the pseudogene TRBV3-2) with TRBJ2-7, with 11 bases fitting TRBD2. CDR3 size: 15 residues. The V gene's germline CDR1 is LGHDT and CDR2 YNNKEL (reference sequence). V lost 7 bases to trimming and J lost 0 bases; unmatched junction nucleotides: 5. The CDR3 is CASTMGLAVSYEQYF. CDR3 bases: TGTGCCAGCACTATGGGACTAGCGGTCTCCTACGAGCAGTACTTC.

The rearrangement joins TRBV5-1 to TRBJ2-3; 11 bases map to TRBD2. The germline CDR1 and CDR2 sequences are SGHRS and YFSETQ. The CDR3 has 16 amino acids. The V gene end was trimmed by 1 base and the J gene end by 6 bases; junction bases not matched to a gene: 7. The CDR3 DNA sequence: TGCGCCAGCAGCTTGAATAGCGGGAGGGACGTTGATACGCAGTATTTT. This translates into CASSLNSGRDVDTQYF.

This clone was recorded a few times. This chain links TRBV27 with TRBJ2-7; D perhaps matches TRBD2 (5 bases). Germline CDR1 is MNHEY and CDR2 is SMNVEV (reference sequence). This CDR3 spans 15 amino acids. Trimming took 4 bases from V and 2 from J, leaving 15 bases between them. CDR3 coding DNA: TGTGCCAGCAGTTCCGCCGGACTCGCCCCCTACGAGCAGTACTTC. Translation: CASSSAGLAPYEQYF.

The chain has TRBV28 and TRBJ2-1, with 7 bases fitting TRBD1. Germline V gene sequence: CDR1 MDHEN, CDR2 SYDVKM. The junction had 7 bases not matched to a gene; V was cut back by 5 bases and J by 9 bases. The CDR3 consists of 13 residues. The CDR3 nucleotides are TGTGCCAGCAGTGTCACAGGGGTTGCTGAGCAGTTCTTC. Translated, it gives CASSVTGVAEQFF.

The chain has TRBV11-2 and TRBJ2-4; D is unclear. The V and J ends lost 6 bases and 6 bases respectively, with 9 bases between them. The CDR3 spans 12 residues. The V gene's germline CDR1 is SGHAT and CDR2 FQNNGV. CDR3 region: CASRETGNIQYF. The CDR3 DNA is TGTGCCAGCAGGGAGACGGGAAACATTCAGTACTTC.

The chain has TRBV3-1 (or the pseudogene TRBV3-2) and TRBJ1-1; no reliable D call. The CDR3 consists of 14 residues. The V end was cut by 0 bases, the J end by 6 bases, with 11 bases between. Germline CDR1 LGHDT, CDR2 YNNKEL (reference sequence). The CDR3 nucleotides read TGTGCCAGCAGCCAAGAAGGCGGCAGCTCTGAAGCTTTCTTT. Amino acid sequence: CASSQEGGSSEAFF.

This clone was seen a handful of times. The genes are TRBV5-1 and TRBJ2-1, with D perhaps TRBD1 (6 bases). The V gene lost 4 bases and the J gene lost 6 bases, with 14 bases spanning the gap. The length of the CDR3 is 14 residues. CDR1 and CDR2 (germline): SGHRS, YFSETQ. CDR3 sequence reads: CASSPLVQGNEQFF. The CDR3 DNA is TGCGCCAGCAGCCCCCTGGTACAGGGCAATGAGCAGTTCTTC.

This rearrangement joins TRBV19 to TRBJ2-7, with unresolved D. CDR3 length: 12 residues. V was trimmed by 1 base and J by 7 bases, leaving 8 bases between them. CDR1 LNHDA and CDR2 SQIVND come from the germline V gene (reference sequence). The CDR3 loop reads CASSIGRGEQYF. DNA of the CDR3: TGTGCCAGTAGTATAGGAAGAGGAGAGCAGTACTTC.

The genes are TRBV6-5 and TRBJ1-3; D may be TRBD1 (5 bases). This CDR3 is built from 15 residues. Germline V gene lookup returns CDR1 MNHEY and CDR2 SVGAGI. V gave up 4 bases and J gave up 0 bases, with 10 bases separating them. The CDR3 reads CASSLDILSGNTIYF. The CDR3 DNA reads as TGTGCCAGCAGTTTGGACATTCTCTCTGGAAACACCATATATTTT.

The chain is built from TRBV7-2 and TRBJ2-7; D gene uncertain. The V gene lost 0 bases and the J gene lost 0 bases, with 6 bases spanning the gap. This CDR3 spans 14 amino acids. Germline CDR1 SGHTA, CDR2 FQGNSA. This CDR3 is CASSLAADSYEQYF. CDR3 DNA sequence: TGTGCCAGCAGCTTAGCGGCCGACTCCTACGAGCAGTACTTC.

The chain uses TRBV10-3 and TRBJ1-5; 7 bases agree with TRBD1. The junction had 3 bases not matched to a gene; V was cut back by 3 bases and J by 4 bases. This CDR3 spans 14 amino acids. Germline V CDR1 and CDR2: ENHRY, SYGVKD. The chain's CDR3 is CAISEGGSNQPQHF. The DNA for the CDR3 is TGTGCCATCAGTGAAGGGGGCAGTAATCAGCCCCAGCATTTT.

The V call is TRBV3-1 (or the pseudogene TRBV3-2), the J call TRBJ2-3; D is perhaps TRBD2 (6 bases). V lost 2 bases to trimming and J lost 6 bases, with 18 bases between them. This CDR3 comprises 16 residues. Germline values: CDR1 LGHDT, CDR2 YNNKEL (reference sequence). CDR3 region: CASSQRARGELDTQYF. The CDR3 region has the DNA TGTGCCAGCAGCCAACGAGCGCGGGGAGAGCTCGATACGCAGTATTTT.

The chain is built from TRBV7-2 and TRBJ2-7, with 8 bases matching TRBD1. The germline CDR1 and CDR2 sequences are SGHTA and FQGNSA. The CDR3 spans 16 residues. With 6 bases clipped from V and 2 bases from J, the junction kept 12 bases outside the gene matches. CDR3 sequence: CASRLSPGQDPYEQYF. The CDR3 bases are TGTGCCAGCAGGCTTTCGCCGGGACAGGACCCCTACGAGCAGTACTTC.

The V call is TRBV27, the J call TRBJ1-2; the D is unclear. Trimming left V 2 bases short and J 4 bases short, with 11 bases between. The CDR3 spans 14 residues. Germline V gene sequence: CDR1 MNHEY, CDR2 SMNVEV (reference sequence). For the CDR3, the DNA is TGTGCCAGCAGTTTAGGCGGCAGCCTCTATGGCTACACCTTC. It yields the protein CASSLGGSLYGYTF.

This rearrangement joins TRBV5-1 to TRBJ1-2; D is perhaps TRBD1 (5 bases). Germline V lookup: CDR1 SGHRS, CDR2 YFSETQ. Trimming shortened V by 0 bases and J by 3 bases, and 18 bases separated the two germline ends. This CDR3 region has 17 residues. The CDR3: CASSLGMDTKGYYGYTF. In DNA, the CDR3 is TGCGCCAGCAGCTTGGGGATGGACACAAAAGGGTACTATGGCTACACCTTC.

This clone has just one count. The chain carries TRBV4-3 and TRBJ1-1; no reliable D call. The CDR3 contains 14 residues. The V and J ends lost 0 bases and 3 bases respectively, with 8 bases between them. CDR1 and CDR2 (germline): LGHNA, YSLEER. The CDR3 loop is CASSQDHSYTEAFF. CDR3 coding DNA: TGCGCCAGCAGCCAAGATCACTCATACACTGAAGCTTTCTTT.

CDR3 protein: CATSDPTSGRGDTQYF. CDR3 DNA: TGTGCCACCAGTGACCCCACTAGCGGGAGGGGTGATACGCAGTATTTT. The chain has TRBV24-1 and TRBJ2-3; TRBD2 aligns across 13 bases. Unmatched junction bases numbered 6, after V lost 4 bases and J lost 6 bases. There are 16 residues in the CDR3. The V gene's germline CDR1 is KGHDR and CDR2 SFDVKD.

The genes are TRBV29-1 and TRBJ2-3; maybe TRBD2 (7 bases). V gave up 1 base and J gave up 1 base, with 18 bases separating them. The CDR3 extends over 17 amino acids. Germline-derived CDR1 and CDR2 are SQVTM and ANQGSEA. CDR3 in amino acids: CSVEGGGGPLRTDTQYF. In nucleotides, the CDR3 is TGCAGCGTTGAAGGGGGCGGGGGCCCGCTCCGCACAGATACGCAGTATTTT.

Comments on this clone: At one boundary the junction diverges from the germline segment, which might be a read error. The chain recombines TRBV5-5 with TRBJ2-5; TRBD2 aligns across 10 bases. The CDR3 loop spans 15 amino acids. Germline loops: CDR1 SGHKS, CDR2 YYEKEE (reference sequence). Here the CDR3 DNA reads TGTGCCAGCAGTTTGGAGACTAGCGGGTGGGAGACCCAGTACTTC. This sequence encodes CASSLETSGWETQYF.

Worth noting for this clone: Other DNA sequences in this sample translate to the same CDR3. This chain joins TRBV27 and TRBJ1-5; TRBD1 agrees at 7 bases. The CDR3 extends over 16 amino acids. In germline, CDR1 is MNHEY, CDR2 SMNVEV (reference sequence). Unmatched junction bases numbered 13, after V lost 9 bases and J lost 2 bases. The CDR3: CASSPLTGLRNQPQHF. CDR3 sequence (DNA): TGTGCCAGTAGTCCCCTGACAGGGTTGCGCAATCAGCCCCAGCATTTT.

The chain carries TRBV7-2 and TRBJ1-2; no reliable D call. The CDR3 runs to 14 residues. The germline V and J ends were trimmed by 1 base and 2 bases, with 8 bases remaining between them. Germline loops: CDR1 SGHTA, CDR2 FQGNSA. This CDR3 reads CASSLVGENYGYTF. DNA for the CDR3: TGTGCCAGCAGCTTAGTTGGGGAGAACTATGGCTACACCTTC.

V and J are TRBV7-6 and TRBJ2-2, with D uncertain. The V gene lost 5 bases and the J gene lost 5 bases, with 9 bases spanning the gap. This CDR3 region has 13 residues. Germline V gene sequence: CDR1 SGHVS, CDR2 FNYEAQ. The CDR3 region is CASSPLITGELFF. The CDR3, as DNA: TGTGCCAGCAGCCCGCTAATAACCGGGGAGCTGTTTTTT.

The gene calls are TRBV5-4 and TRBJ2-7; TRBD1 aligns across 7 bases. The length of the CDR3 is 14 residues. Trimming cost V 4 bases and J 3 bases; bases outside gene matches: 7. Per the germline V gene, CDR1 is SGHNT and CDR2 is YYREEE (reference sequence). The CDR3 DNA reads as TGTGCCAGCAGCAGCCCAGGGACAGTCTACGAGCAGTACTTC. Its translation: CASSSPGTVYEQYF.

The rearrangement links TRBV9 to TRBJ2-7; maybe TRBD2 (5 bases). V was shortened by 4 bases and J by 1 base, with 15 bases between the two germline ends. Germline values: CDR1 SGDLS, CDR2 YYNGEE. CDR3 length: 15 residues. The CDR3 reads CASSPGGVASYEQYF. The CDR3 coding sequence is TGTGCCAGCAGCCCCGGAGGCGTCGCTTCCTACGAGCAGTACTTC.

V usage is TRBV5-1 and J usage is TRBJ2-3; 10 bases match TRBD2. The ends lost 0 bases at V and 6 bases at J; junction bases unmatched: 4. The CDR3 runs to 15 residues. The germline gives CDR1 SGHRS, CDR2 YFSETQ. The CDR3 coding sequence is TGCGCCAGCAGCTTGGAGCGGACTAGCGGTGATACGCAGTATTTT. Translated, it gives CASSLERTSGDTQYF.

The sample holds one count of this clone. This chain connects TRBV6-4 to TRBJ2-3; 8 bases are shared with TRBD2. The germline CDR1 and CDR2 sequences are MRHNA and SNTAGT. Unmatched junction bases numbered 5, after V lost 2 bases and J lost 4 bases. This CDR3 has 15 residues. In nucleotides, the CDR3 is TGTGCCAGCAGTGACCTAGCGGGTGGCCCAGATACGCAGTATTTT. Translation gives CASSDLAGGPDTQYF.

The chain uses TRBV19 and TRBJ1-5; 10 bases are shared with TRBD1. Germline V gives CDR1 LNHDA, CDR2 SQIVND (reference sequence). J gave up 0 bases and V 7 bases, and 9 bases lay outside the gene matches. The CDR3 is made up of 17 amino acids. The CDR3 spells CASTTVGTGDSNQPQHF. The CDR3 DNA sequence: TGTGCCAGTACTACCGTTGGGACAGGGGATAGCAATCAGCCCCAGCATTTT. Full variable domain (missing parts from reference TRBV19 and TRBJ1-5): DGGITQSPKYLFRKEGQNVTLSCEQNLNHDAMYWYRQDPGQGLRLIYYSQIVNDFQKGDIAEGYSVSREKKESFPLTVTSAQKNPTAFYLCASTTVGTGDSNQPQHFGDGTRLSIL.

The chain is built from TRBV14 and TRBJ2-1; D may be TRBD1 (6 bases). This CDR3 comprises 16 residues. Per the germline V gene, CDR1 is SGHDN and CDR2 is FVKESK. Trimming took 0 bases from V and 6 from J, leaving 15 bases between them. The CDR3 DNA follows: TGTGCCAGCAGCCAAGAACCGGGACACCTTGGCAATGAGCAGTTCTTC. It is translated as CASSQEPGHLGNEQFF.

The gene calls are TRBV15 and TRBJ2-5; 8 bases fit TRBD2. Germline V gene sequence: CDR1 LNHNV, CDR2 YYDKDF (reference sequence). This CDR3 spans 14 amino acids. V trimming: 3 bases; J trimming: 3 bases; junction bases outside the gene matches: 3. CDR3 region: CATSSGLAEETQYF. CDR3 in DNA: TGTGCCACCAGCAGCGGACTAGCAGAAGAGACCCAGTACTTC.